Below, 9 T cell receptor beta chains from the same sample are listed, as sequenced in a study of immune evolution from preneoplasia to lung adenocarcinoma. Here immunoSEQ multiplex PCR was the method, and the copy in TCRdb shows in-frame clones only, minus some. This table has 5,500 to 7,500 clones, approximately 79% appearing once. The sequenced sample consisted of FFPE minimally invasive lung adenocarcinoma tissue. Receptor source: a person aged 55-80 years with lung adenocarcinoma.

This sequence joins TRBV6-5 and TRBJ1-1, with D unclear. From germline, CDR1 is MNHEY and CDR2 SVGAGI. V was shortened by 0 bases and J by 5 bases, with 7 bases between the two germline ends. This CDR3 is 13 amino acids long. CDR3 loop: CASSYSKGTEAFF. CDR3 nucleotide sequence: TGTGCCAGCAGTTACTCGAAGGGTACTGAAGCTTTCTTT.

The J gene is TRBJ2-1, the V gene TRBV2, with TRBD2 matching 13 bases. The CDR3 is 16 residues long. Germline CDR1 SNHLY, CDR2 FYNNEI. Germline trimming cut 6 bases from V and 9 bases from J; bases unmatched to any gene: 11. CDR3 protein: CASSYTTSGRASEQFF. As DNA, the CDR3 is TGTGCCAGCAGCTATACCACTAGCGGGAGGGCTTCTGAGCAGTTCTTC. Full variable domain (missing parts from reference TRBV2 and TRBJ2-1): EPEVTQTPSHQVTQMGQEVILRCVPISNHLYFYWYRQILGQKVEFLVSFYNNEISEKSEIFDDQFSVERPDGSNFTLKIRSTKLEDSAMYFCASSYTTSGRASEQFFGPGTRLTVL.

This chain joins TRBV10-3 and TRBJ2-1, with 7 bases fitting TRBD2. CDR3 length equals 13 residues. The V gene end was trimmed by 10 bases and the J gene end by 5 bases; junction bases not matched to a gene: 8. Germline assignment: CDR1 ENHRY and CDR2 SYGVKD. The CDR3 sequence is CASGGESDNEQFF. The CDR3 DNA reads TGTGCCAGTGGGGGGGAGTCGGACAATGAGCAGTTCTTC.

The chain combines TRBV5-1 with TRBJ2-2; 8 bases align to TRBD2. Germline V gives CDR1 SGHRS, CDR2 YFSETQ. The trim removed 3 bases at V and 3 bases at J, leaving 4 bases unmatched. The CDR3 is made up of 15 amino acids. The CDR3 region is CASSYGTSYTGELFF. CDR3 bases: TGCGCCAGCAGCTATGGGACTAGTTACACCGGGGAGCTGTTTTTT.

CDR3 DNA sequence: TGCGCCAGCAGCGCGACCTTCGATGGCTACACCTTC. Residues: CASSATFDGYTF. The gene calls are TRBV5-1 and TRBJ1-2, with D hard to call. CDR3 length: 12 amino acids. CDR1 SGHRS and CDR2 YFSETQ come from the germline V gene. The V and J ends lost 4 bases and 6 bases respectively, with 10 bases between them.

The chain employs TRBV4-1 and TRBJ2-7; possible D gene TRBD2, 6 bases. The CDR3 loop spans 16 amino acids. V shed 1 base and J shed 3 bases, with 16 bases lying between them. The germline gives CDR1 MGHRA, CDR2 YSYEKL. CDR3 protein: CASSQGLGRTIYEQYF. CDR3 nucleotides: TGCGCCAGCAGCCAAGGATTGGGGAGGACCATCTACGAGCAGTACTTC.

DNA of the CDR3: TGTGCCAGTAGTATGAAGTTATCGAACACCGGGGAGCTGTTTTTT. This sequence encodes CASSMKLSNTGELFF. This chain links TRBV19 with TRBJ2-2; D remains ambiguous. Germline V gene data show CDR1 as LNHDA and CDR2 as SQIVND (reference sequence). Between the trimmed V and J ends, which lost 3 bases and 0 bases, there was a span of 8 bases. The CDR3 has 15 residues. Full variable domain (outside the CDR3, taken from reference TRBV19 and TRBJ2-2): DGGITQSPKYLFRKEGQNVTLSCEQNLNHDAMYWYRQDPGQGLRLIYYSQIVNDFQKGDIAEGYSVSREKKESFPLTVTSAQKNPTAFYLCASSMKLSNTGELFFGEGSRLTVL.

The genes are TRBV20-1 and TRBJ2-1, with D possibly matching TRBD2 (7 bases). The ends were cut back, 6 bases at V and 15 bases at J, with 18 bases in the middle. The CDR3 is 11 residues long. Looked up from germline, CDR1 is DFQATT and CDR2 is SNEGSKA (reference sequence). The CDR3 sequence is CSAARVAGAFF. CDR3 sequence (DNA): TGCAGTGCCGCCAGGGTTGCGGGGGCGTTCTTC.

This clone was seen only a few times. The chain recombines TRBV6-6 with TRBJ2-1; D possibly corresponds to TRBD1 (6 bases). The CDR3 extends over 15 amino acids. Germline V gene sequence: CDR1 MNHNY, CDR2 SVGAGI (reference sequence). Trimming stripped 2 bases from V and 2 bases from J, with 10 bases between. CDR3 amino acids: CASSYVGAAYNEQFF. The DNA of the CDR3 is TGTGCCAGCAGTTACGTGGGGGCGGCCTACAATGAGCAGTTCTTC.